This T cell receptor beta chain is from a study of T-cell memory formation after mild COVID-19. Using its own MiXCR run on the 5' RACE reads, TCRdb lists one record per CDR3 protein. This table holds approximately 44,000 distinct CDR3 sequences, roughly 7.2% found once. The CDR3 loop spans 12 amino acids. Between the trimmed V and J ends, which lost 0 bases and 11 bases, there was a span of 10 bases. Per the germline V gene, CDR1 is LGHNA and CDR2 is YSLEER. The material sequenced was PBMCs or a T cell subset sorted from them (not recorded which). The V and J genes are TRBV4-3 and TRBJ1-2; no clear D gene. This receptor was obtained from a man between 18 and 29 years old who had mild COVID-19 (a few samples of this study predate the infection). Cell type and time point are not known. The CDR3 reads CASSQDGDRYTF. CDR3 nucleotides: TGCGCCAGCAGCCAAGATGGCGATAGATACACCTTC.